These T cell receptor beta chains were read from a single sample in a study of TIL therapy for anti-PD-1-resistant metastatic lung cancer. Data came from immunoSEQ multiplex PCR; TCRdb stores just in-frame clones and leaves some out. The profile covers tens of thousands of clones, with roughly 84% appearing a single time and just over 2.5% taken by the ten largest. The sequences come from blood, collected at baseline. These receptors were taken from a person between 30 and 80 years old with non-small cell lung cancer. The conserved cysteine and the conserved F or W are not part of the CDR3 here. Each record gives: D gene, V gene, J gene, CDR3 protein. D genes are given only for firm matches.

>TRBD1|TRBV27|TRBJ2-7
ASSWTGGEQY
>-|TRBV5-6|TRBJ2-2
ASSSDSKTGELF
>-|TRBV6-4|TRBJ1-2
ASSERVNHNYGYT
>-|TRBV5-1|TRBJ2-3
ASSNLRDISTDTQY
>TRBD1|TRBV7-7|TRBJ1-2
ASSPLDRGPYGYT
>-|TRBV14|TRBJ1-1
ASSQEVWNTEAF
>-|TRBV30|TRBJ2-5
AWAGSPQETQY
>TRBD2|TRBV30|TRBJ2-7
AWGGTSGSPLYEQY
>-|TRBV5-1|TRBJ1-6
ASSLDRSSYNSPLH
>-|TRBV27|TRBJ2-1
ASRWTADNEQF
>TRBD1|TRBV7-2|TRBJ2-4
ASSRTGGSAKNIQY
>-|TRBV15|TRBJ2-7
ATSRAQVNSYEQY
>-|TRBV29-1|TRBJ2-2
SATGELF
>TRBD2|TRBV6-5|TRBJ2-3
ASRRGGGTDTQY
>-|TRBV2|TRBJ2-7
ASSEGPSYEQY
>-|TRBV5-1|TRBJ1-1
ASSLDGGEAF
>TRBD2|TRBV27|TRBJ2-4
ASSFAGGYENIQY
>-|TRBV9|TRBJ2-3
ASSEARQSTDTQY
>-|TRBV30|TRBJ1-2
AWSWGSPGDGYT
>-|TRBV2|TRBJ2-5
ASNRDGGQETQY
>-|TRBV7-8|TRBJ2-1
ASSADRYNEQF
>TRBD2|TRBV4-1|TRBJ2-1
ASSPGLATYNEQF
>-|TRBV4-1|TRBJ1-4
ASSQVRGQQEEKLF
>TRBD2|TRBV11-2|TRBJ2-1
ASSLVRLPGGNNEQF
>-|TRBV21-1|TRBJ2-1
ASSKGPSGGPVHEQF
>-|TRBV5-1|TRBJ1-4
ASSSGGGLEKLF
>TRBD2|TRBV7-9|TRBJ2-2
ASSWGLAGTGELF
>TRBD1|TRBV6-4|TRBJ1-1
ASSETPGQGLGAF
>-|TRBV14|TRBJ2-1
ASSQSVTSSYNEQF
>-|TRBV2|TRBJ2-7
ASSGYEQY
>-|TRBV3-1/TRBV3-2|TRBJ1-2
ASSQTFKGSYGYT
>TRBD1|TRBV11-2|TRBJ2-2
ASSYSGTATGELF
>TRBD2|TRBV7-6|TRBJ2-1
ASSLTGTSGGYNEQF
>-|TRBV27|TRBJ1-5
ASLGFHQPQH
>-|TRBV2|TRBJ1-2
ASLPAEGGYT
>TRBD1|TRBV5-1|TRBJ2-5
ASSPGQGQETQY
>-|TRBV19|TRBJ1-5
ASNRASGNQPQH
>-|TRBV6-5|TRBJ2-1
ASRLQTASGEQF
>-|TRBV6-1|TRBJ1-5
ASSEAGGYNQPQH
>-|TRBV27|TRBJ1-1
ASSLSIRGTEAF
>-|TRBV4-1|TRBJ1-1
ASSQGLGWAF
>TRBD2|TRBV5-1|TRBJ2-3
ASRLAALTDTQY
>TRBD1|TRBV19|TRBJ2-1
ASSVLQGFNEQF
>-|TRBV18|TRBJ1-2
ASSPPGQFGYT
>TRBD2|TRBV5-1|TRBJ2-3
ASSMGTSGVTDTQY
>-|TRBV20-1|TRBJ1-3
SASPEQGSGNTIY
>TRBD1|TRBV9|TRBJ2-7
ASSGGGQGYEQY
>-|TRBV7-8|TRBJ1-1
ASTPEGLESTEAF
>-|TRBV12-3/TRBV12-4|TRBJ2-2
ASTTREAGELF
>TRBD1|TRBV5-6|TRBJ2-1
ASSKGTGGEQF
>-|TRBV5-1|TRBJ2-3
ASSLEGRAVDTQY
>-|TRBV2|TRBJ1-1
ASSERDRSMNTEAF
>-|TRBV2|TRBJ1-1
ASRGRDMNTEAF